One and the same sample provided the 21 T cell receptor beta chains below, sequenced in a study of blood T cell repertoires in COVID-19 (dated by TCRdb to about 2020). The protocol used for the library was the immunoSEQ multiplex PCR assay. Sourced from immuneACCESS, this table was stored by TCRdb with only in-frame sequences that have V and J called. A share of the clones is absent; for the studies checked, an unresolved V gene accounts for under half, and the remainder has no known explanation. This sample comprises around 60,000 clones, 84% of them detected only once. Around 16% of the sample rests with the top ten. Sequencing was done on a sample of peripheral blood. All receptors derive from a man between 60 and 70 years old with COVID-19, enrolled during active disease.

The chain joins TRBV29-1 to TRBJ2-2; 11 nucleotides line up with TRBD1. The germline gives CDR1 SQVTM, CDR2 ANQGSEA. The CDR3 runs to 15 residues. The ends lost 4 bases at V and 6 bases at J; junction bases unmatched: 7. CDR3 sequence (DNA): TGCAGCGTTGTTTGGTTGGGACAGGGGGCCGGGGAGCTGTTTTTT. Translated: CSVVWLGQGAGELFF.

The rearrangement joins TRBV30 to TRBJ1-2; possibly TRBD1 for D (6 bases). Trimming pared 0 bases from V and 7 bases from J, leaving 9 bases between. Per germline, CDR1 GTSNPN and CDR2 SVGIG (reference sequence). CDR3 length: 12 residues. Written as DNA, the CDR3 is TGTGCCTGGAGTGTAACCAGGGGTGGCTACACCTTC. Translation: CAWSVTRGGYTF. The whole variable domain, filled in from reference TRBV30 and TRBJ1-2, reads SQTIHQWPATLVQPVGSPLSLECTVEGTSNPNLYWYRQAAGRGLQLLFYSVGIGQISSEVPQNLSASRPQDRQFILSSKKLLLSDSGFYLCAWSVTRGGYTFGSGTRLTVV.

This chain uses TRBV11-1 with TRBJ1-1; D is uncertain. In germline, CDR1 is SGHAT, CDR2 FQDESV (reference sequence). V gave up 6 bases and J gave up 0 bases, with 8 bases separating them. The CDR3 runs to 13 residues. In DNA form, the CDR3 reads TGTGCCAGCAGTTCGGGTTTGAACACTGAAGCTTTCTTT. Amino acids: CASSSGLNTEAFF. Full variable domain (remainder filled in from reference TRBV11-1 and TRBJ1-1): EAEVAQSPRYKITEKSQAVAFWCDPISGHATLYWYRQILGQGPELLVQFQDESVVDDSQLPKDRFSAERLKGVDSTLKIQPAELGDSAMYLCASSSGLNTEAFFGQGTRLTVV.

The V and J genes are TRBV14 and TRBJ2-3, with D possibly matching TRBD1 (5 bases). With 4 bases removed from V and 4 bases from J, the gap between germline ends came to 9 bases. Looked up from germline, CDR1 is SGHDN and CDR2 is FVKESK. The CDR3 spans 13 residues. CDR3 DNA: TGTGCCAGCAGCCCTGGGGCAGCAGATACGCAGTATTTT. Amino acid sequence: CASSPGAADTQYF. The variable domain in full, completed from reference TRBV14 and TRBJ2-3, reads EAGVTQFPSHSVIEKGQTVTLRCDPISGHDNLYWYRRVMGKEIKFLLHFVKESKQDESGMPNNRFLAERTGGTYSTLKVQPAELEDSGVYFCASSPGAADTQYFGPGTRLTVL.

This CDR3 reads CASSRTGGSKYEQYF. The DNA of the CDR3 is TGTGCCAGCAGTCGGACAGGGGGCTCGAAGTACGAGCAGTACTTC. The chain has TRBV6-5 and TRBJ2-7, with 11 nucleotides matching TRBD1. The CDR3 is made up of 15 amino acids. V lost 5 bases, J lost 4 bases, and 7 bases stayed unmatched. CDR1 MNHEY and CDR2 SVGAGI come from the germline V gene.

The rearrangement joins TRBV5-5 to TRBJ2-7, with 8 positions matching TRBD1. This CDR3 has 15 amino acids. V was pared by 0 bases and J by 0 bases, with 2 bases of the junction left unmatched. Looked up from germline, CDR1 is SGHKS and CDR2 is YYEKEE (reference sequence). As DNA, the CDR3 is TGTGCCAGCAGCTTGGGACAGGGGTCCTCCTACGAGCAGTACTTC. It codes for CASSLGQGSSYEQYF.

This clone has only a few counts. This CDR3 is CASSQGIGEKLFF. The CDR3 bases are TGTGCCAGCAGCCAGGGGATTGGGGAAAAACTGTTTTTT. This sequence joins TRBV12-3 or TRBV12-4 and TRBJ1-4; D possibly corresponds to TRBD1 (6 bases). Trimming cost V 6 bases and J 8 bases, with 13 bases left between them. CDR3 length: 13 amino acids.

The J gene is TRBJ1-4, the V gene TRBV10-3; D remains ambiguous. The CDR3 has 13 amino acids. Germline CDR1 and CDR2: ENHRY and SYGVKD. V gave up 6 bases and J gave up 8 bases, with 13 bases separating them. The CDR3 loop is CAISLVLSEKLFF. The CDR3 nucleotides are TGTGCCATCAGCCTGGTACTGTCGGAAAAACTGTTTTTT.

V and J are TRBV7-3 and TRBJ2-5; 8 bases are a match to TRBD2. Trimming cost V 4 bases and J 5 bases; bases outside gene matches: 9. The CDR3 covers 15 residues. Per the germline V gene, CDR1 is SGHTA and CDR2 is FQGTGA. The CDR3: CASSYYGGGLETQYF. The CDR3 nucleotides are TGTGCCAGCAGCTATTACGGCGGGGGGCTGGAGACCCAGTACTTC.

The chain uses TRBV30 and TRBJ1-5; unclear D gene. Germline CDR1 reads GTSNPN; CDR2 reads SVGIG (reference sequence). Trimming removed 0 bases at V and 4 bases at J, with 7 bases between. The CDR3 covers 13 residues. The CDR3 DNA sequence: TGTGCCTGGAGTGTTGTGAGGAATCAGCCCCAGCATTTT. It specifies CAWSVVRNQPQHF.

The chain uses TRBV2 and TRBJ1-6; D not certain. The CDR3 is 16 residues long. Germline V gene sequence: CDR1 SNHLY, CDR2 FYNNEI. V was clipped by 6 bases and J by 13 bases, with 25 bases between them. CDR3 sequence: CASRDPLPPGIVPLHF. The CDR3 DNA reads TGTGCCAGCAGGGACCCGCTACCCCCCGGGATTGTTCCCCTCCACTTT.

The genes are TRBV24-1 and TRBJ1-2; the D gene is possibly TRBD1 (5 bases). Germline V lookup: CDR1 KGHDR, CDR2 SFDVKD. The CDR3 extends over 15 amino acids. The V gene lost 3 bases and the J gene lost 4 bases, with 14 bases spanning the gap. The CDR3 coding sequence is TGTGCCACCAGTGATCCGGACGGCGGGGGCTATGGCTACACCTTC. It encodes CATSDPDGGGYGYTF.

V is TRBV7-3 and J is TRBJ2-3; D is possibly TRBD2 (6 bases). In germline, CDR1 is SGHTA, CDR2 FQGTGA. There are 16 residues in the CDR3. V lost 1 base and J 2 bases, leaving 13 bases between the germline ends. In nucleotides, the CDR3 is TGTGCCAGCAGCTTAAAGACGGGGGTGGACACAGATACGCAGTATTTT. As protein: CASSLKTGVDTDTQYF. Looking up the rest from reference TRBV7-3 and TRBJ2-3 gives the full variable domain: GAGVSQTPSNKVTEKGKYVELRCDPISGHTALYWYRQSLGQGPEFLIYFQGTGAADDSGLPNDRFFAVRPEGSVSTLKIQRTERGDSAVYLCASSLKTGVDTDTQYFGPGTRLTVL.

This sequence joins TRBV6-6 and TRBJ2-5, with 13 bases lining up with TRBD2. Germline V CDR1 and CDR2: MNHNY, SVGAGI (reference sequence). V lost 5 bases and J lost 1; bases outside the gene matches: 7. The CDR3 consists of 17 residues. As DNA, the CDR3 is TGTGCCAGCAGTCGGACTAGCGGGAGAGGGGTCCAAGAGACCCAGTACTTC. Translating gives CASSRTSGRGVQETQYF.

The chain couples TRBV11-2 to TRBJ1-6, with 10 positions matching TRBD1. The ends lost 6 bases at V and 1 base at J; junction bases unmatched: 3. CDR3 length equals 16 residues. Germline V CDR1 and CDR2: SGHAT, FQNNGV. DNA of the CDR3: TGTGCCAGCAGGAGGGGACAGGGGTCCTATAATTCACCCCTCCACTTT. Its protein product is CASRRGQGSYNSPLHF.

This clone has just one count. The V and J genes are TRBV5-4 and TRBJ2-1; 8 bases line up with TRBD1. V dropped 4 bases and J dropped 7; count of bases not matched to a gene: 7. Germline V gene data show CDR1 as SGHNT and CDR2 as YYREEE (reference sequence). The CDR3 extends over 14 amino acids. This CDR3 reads CASSGWDRLNEQFF. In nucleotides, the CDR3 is TGTGCCAGCAGCGGATGGGACAGGTTGAATGAGCAGTTCTTC.

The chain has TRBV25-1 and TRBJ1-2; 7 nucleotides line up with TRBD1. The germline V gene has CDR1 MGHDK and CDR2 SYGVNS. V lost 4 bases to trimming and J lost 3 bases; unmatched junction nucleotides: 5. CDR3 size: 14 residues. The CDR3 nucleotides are TGTGCCAGCAGTGGACAGGGTCTTCACTATGGCTACACCTTC. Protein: CASSGQGLHYGYTF.

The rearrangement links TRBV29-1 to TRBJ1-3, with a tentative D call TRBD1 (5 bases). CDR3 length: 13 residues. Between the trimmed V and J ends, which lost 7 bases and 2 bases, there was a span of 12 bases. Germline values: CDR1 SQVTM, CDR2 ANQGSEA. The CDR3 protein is CSASGGAGNTIYF. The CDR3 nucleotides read TGCAGCGCCTCCGGGGGGGCTGGAAACACCATATATTTT.

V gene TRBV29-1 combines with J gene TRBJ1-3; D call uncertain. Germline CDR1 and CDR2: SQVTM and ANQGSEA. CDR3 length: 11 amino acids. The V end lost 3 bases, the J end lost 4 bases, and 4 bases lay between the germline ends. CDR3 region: CSVDQGNTIYF. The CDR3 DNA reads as TGCAGCGTTGATCAAGGAAACACCATATATTTT.

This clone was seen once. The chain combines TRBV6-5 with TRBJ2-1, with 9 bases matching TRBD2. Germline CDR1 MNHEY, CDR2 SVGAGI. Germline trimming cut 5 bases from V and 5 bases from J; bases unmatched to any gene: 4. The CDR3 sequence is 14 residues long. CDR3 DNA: TGTGCCAGCAGTAGGCGGGGGGGTGACAATGAGCAGTTCTTC. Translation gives CASSRRGGDNEQFF.

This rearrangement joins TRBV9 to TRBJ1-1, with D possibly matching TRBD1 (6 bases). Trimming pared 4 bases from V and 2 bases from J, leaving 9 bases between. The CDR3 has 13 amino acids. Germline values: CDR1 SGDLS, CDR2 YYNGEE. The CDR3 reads CASSRQDNTEAFF. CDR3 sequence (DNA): TGTGCCAGCAGCCGACAGGATAACACTGAAGCTTTCTTT.